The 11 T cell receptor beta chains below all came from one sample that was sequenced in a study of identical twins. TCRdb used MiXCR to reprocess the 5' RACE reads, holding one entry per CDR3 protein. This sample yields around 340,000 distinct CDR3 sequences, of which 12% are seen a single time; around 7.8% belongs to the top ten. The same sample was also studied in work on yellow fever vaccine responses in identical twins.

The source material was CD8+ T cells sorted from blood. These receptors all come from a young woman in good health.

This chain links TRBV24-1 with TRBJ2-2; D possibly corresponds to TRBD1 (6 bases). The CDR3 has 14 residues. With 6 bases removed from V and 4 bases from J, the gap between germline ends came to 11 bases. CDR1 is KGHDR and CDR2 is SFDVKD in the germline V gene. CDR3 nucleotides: TGTGCCACCAGTTCCAGGGGAGCCACCGGGGAGCTGTTTTTT. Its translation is CATSSRGATGELFF.

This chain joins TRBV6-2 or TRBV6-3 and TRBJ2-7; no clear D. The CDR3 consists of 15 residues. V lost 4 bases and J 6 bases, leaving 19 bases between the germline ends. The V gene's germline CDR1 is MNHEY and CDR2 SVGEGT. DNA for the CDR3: TGTGCCAGCAGTTCCCCTACCGCAGCCAGGTTCGAGCAGTACTTC. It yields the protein CASSSPTAARFEQYF.

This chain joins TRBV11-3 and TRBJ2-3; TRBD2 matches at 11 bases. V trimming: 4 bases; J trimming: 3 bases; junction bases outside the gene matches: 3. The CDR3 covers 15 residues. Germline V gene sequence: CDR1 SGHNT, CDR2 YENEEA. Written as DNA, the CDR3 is TGTGCCAGCAGCTCGGGACTAGCGGTTACAGATACGCAGTATTTT. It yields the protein CASSSGLAVTDTQYF. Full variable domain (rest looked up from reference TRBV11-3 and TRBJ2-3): EAGVVQSPRYKIIEKKQPVAFWCNPISGHNTLYWYLQNLGQGPELLIRYENEEAVDDSQLPKDRFSAERLKGVDSTLKIQPAELGDSAVYLCASSSGLAVTDTQYFGPGTRLTVL.

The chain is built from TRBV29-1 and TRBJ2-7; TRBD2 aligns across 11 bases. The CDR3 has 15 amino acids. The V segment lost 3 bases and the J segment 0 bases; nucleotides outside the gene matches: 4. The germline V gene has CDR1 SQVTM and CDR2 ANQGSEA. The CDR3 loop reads CSVDLAGGPSYEQYF. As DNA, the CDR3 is TGCAGCGTTGATTTAGCGGGAGGGCCCTCCTACGAGCAGTACTTC.

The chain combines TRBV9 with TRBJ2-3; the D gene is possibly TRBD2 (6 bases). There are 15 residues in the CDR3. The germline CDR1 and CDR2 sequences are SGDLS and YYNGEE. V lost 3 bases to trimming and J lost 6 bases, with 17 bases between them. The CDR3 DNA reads TGTGCCAGCAGCGAAGACGGGTTCCGGGGGGATACGCAGTATTTT. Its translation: CASSEDGFRGDTQYF.

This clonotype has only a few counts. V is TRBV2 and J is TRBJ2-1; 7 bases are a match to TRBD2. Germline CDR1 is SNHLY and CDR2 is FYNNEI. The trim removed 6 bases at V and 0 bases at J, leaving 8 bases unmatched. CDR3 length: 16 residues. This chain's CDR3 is CASRDLAESSYNEQFF. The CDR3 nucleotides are TGTGCCAGCAGAGATCTAGCGGAAAGCTCCTACAATGAGCAGTTCTTC.

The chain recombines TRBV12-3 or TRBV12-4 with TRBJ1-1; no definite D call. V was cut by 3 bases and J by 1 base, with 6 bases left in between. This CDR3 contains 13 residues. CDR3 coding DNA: TGTGCCAGCAGTTTTGTGGGGAACACTGAAGCTTTCTTT. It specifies CASSFVGNTEAFF.

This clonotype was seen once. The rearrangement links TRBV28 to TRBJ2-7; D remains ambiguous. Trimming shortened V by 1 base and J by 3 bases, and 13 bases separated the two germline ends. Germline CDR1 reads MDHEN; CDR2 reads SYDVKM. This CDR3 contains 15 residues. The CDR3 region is CASSLFGDHNYEQYF. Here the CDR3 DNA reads TGTGCCAGCAGTTTATTTGGAGACCACAACTACGAGCAGTACTTC.

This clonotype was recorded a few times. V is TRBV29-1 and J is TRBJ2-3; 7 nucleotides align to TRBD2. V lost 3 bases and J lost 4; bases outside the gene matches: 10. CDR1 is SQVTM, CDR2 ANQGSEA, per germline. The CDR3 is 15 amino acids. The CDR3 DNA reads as TGCAGCGTTGATCTAGCGGATAGGGGCCCAGATACGCAGTATTTT. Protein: CSVDLADRGPDTQYF.

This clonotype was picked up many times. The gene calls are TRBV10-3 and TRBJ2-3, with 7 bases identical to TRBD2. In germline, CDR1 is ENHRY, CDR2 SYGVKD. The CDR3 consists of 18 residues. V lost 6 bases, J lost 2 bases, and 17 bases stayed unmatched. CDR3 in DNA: TGTGCCATCAGCGCCGGGCGGGAGACCACTTACATCACAGATACGCAGTATTTT. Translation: CAISAGRETTYITDTQYF.

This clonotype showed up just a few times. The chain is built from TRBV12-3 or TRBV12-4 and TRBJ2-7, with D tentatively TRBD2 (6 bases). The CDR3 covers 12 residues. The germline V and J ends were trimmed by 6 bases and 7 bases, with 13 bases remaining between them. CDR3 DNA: TGTGCCAGCAGCCCGACTAGTAGGGAGCAGTACTTC. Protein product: CASSPTSREQYF.